This T cell receptor beta chain was documented in a study of glioma-infiltrating T cells. Worth noting for this clonotype: Its antigen is not identified. At one end, the junction sequence differs from germline, possibly due to a read error.

TCR alpha and beta CDR3 regions were amplified from RNA using iRepertoire nested multiplex PCR. TCRdb itself ran the multiplex PCR reads through MiXCR, one entry per CDR3 protein. The table records approximately 100,000 distinct CDR3 sequences, about 25% of them present only once. Study-wide results and caveats: Tissue-blood divergence was below expectation in non-neoplastic patients, above in gliomas.

The CDR3 covers 18 residues. CDR1 is SGHTA and CDR2 is FQGNSA in the germline V gene. The receptor comes from a human donor with low-grade glioma or glioblastoma, undergoing nonglioma brain surgery, or in good health (not recorded which). Specimen: glioma tissue, nonneoplastic brain tissue, or PBMCs (not recorded which). The rearrangement links TRBV7-2 to TRBJ2-3; 12 nucleotides agree with TRBD2. Written as DNA, the CDR3 is TGTGCCCGCAGCTTAGCCCCCCGGCTAGCGGGAGGGCAAGATACGCAGTATTTT. It encodes CARSLAPRLAGGQDTQYF.